The 25 T cell receptor beta chains in this list originate from one sample, sequenced in a study of post-analysis software for immune sequencing data. Each TCR beta cDNA library carried unique molecular identifiers. One entry per CDR3 protein, called by TCRdb with MiXCR from the PCR reads. The table lists approximately 690,000 distinct CDR3 sequences, approximately 60% of them singletons. Study results and caveats: In patients, TRBV5-6, TRBV5-1 and TRBV20-1 belonged to five TRBV segments found more frequently than in controls.

Their antigen targets remain unknown. Sequencing used blood. All receptors come from a girl aged 2-10 years with multiple sclerosis.

This clonotype was counted a single time. CDR3 sequence (DNA): TGCGCCAGCAGCCCCAAAACCTTTGTTCCCTACGAGCAGTACTTC. This sequence encodes CASSPKTFVPYEQYF. The chain joins TRBV5-1 to TRBJ2-5; D uncertain. The better agreement between TRBJ2-7 and the DNA end casts doubt on the J call. The CDR3 length is 15 residues. Germline-derived CDR1 and CDR2 are SGHRS and YFSETQ.

This clonotype was observed a few times. The chain combines TRBV11-2 with TRBJ2-3; 10 bases fit TRBD2. Germline-derived CDR1 and CDR2 are SGHAT and FQNNGV. CDR3 length: 17 residues. The V gene end was trimmed by 3 bases and the J gene end by 3 bases; junction bases not matched to a gene: 9. The CDR3 spells CASSFPRGSGRTDTQYF. DNA of the CDR3: TGTGCCAGCAGCTTCCCCAGGGGTAGCGGGAGGACAGATACGCAGTATTTT. Based on the CDR3 plus reference TRBV11-2 and TRBJ2-3, the full variable domain is EAGVAQSPRYKIIEKRQSVAFWCNPISGHATLYWYQQILGQGPKLLIQFQNNGVVDDSQLPKDRFSAERLKGVDSTLKIQPAKLEDSAVYLCASSFPRGSGRTDTQYFGPGTRLTVL.

This clonotype has only a few counts. The chain carries TRBV27 and TRBJ2-5; D is uncertain. Per germline, CDR1 MNHEY and CDR2 SMNVEV (reference sequence). The CDR3 runs to 15 residues. V was cut by 7 bases and J by 1 base, with 16 bases left in between. In nucleotides, the CDR3 is TGTGCCAGCAAAAAAGCAGGCGCAGGCCAAGAGACCCAGTACTTC. Translated, it gives CASKKAGAGQETQYF.

This clonotype was counted once. The chain recombines TRBV6-5 with TRBJ2-1; D is uncertain. Germline V gene lookup returns CDR1 MNHEY and CDR2 SVGAGI. The CDR3 length is 13 residues. Between the trimmed V and J ends, which lost 2 bases and 5 bases, there was a span of 7 bases. CDR3 residues: CASSYNPDNEQFF. The CDR3 nucleotides read TGTGCCAGCAGTTACAATCCCGACAATGAGCAGTTCTTC.

This clonotype was recorded a few times. The V and J genes are TRBV5-1 and TRBJ2-7; TRBD1 aligns across 9 bases. J gave up 3 bases and V 3 bases, and 4 bases lay outside the gene matches. The CDR3 is 14 amino acids. In germline, CDR1 is SGHRS, CDR2 YFSETQ. Here the CDR3 reads CASSSGQGFYEQYF. The DNA of the CDR3 is TGCGCCAGCAGCTCCGGACAGGGGTTCTACGAGCAGTACTTC.

The genes are TRBV27 and TRBJ2-5; D is possibly TRBD1 (6 bases). This CDR3 comprises 15 residues. The V end lost 5 bases, the J end lost 5 bases, and 18 bases lay between the germline ends. The germline gives CDR1 MNHEY, CDR2 SMNVEV (reference sequence). In DNA, the CDR3 is TGTGCCAGCAGTGCGAAATTCCCTAGGGGGGAGACCCAGTACTTC. It is translated as CASSAKFPRGETQYF.

The chain is built from TRBV5-6 and TRBJ2-7, with D possibly matching TRBD1 (5 bases). The DNA end is more similar to TRBJ2-5, so the J call may be wrong. The CDR3 covers 16 residues. The germline V gene encodes CDR1 SGHDT and CDR2 YYEEEE. The CDR3 is CASSSLDSPKEETQYF. CDR3 sequence (DNA): TGTGCCAGCAGCTCCCTCGACAGCCCTAAAGAGGAGACCCAGTACTTC.

This clonotype has only a few counts. V is TRBV29-1 and J is TRBJ1-1; D unclear. From germline, CDR1 is SQVTM and CDR2 ANQGSEA. Trimming cost V 4 bases and J 4 bases, with 10 bases left between them. The CDR3 spans 12 residues. DNA of the CDR3: TGCAGCGTTGCGTCTAGCACCACTGAAGCTTTCTTT. Encoded protein: CSVASSTTEAFF.

The rearrangement uses TRBV6-5 and TRBJ2-3; no firm D call. The CDR3 totals 14 residues. The V gene's germline CDR1 is MNHEY and CDR2 SVGAGI. V gave up 6 bases and J gave up 1 base, with 11 bases separating them. CDR3 sequence reads: CASRPVGGTDTQYF. For the CDR3, the DNA is TGTGCCAGCAGGCCCGTAGGTGGCACAGATACGCAGTATTTT.

V is TRBV5-6 and J is TRBJ2-7; 10 nucleotides line up with TRBD2. The V gene's germline CDR1 is SGHDT and CDR2 YYEEEE. There are 15 residues in the CDR3. The junction had 11 bases not matched to a gene; V was cut back by 5 bases and J by 6 bases. CDR3 DNA: TGTGCCAGCAGAACGAGCGGGAGGGAGAAAGCCGAGCAGTACTTC. This translates into CASRTSGREKAEQYF.

This clonotype appeared once. The chain recombines TRBV29-1 with TRBJ1-1; D is uncertain. CDR1 SQVTM and CDR2 ANQGSEA come from the germline V gene. V shed 5 bases and J shed 0 bases, with 13 bases lying between them. This CDR3 region has 14 residues. The CDR3 coding sequence is TGCAGCGTTTTCTCCGGGTCGATGAACACTGAAGCTTTCTTT. It yields the protein CSVFSGSMNTEAFF.

This clonotype has more than one count but fewer than ten. V is TRBV10-2 and J is TRBJ2-1; 9 nucleotides line up with TRBD2. The V gene end was trimmed by 7 bases and the J gene end by 3 bases; junction bases not matched to a gene: 10. The CDR3 runs to 16 residues. Germline CDR1 reads WSHSY; CDR2 reads SAAADI. The CDR3 DNA is TGCGCCAGCACCACACTCGCTAGCGGGGTCTACAATGAGCAGTTCTTC. Translated, it gives CASTTLASGVYNEQFF.

This clonotype was seen only a few times. The rearrangement uses TRBV12-3 or TRBV12-4 and TRBJ2-5; TRBD2 might be the D (6 bases). V lost 2 bases and J 2 bases, leaving 15 bases between the germline ends. This CDR3 is built from 16 residues. The CDR3: CASSLNGDWVQETQYF. The CDR3 DNA sequence: TGTGCCAGCAGTTTAAATGGGGACTGGGTACAAGAGACCCAGTACTTC.

This clonotype turned up a few times. The chain recombines TRBV29-1 with TRBJ2-4; TRBD1 matches at 9 bases. The V gene end was trimmed by 4 bases and the J gene end by 9 bases; junction bases not matched to a gene: 7. The CDR3 contains 13 residues. CDR1 and CDR2 from the germline V gene are SQVTM and ANQGSEA. The CDR3 DNA sequence: TGCAGCGTTGTCCCGGGACAGGGCGGCATTCAGTACTTC. This translates into CSVVPGQGGIQYF.

This clonotype showed up just a few times. The gene calls are TRBV4-1 and TRBJ1-4; weak D call: TRBD1 (6 bases). The CDR3 sequence is 17 residues long. CDR1 and CDR2 (germline): MGHRA, YSYEKL. The V end lost 0 bases, the J end lost 4 bases, and 15 bases lay between the germline ends. CDR3 coding DNA: TGCGCCAGCAGCCAAGATTTTCAGGGGACACTTAATGAAAAACTGTTTTTT. This encodes CASSQDFQGTLNEKLFF.

The chain is built from TRBV7-2 and TRBJ2-1; D may be TRBD2 (6 bases). This CDR3 spans 14 amino acids. Trimming removed 3 bases at V and 9 bases at J, with 15 bases between. The germline V gene encodes CDR1 SGHTA and CDR2 FQGNSA. The CDR3 region is CASSFNREWGEQFF. CDR3 sequence (DNA): TGTGCCAGCAGCTTTAATCGGGAGTGGGGTGAGCAGTTCTTC.

V gene TRBV6-2 or TRBV6-3 combines with J gene TRBJ2-5; the match to TRBD2 covers 9 bases. CDR3 length: 14 residues. V shed 8 bases and J 4 bases; nucleotides not matched to a gene: 8. Germline CDR1 is MNHEY and CDR2 is SVGEGT. The CDR3 DNA sequence: TGTGCCAGCTACAGCGGGGGGCTTGTAGAGACCCAGTACTTC. The encoded protein is CASYSGGLVETQYF.

This clonotype was found a few times. The chain employs TRBV28 and TRBJ2-1; D is tentatively TRBD1 or TRBD2 (5 bases each). The CDR3 covers 15 residues. Germline V gene lookup returns CDR1 MDHEN and CDR2 SYDVKM. V was clipped by 3 bases and J by 3 bases, with 12 bases between them. The CDR3 region is CASSFQGPGYNEQFF. CDR3 bases: TGTGCCAGCAGTTTTCAGGGACCCGGCTACAATGAGCAGTTCTTC. The full variable domain, its missing parts supplied by reference TRBV28 and TRBJ2-1, is DVKVTQSSRYLVKRTGEKVFLECVQDMDHENMFWYRQDPGLGLRLIYFSYDVKMKEKGDIPEGYSVSREKKERFSLILESASTNQTSMYLCASSFQGPGYNEQFFGPGTRLTVL.

The chain is built from TRBV29-1 and TRBJ2-5, with D possibly being TRBD1 (5 bases). The J call may be in error: the DNA end matches TRBJ2-1 better. Germline values: CDR1 SQVTM, CDR2 ANQGSEA. The CDR3 is 12 residues long. The CDR3 DNA is TGCAGCGTTCCGACAGCCCAAGAGACCCAGTTCTTC. Translating gives CSVPTAQETQFF.

There are a few counts of this clonotype. The chain recombines TRBV7-2 with TRBJ2-1; 10 bases line up with TRBD2. This CDR3 has 15 amino acids. J was trimmed by 9 bases and V by 3 bases; bases with no gene match: 8. The germline CDR1 and CDR2 sequences are SGHTA and FQGNSA. CDR3 sequence (DNA): TGTGCCAGCAGCTTTAAAGCGGGAGGGCTAAGTGAGCAGTTCTTC. Its translation: CASSFKAGGLSEQFF.

This chain uses TRBV29-1 with TRBJ2-5, with TRBD1 matching 7 bases. The CDR3 sequence is 12 residues long. CDR1 and CDR2 from the germline V gene are SQVTM and ANQGSEA. Trimming removed 4 bases from V and 3 bases from J; junction bases left unmatched: 2. CDR3 sequence reads: CSVGDREETQYF. The CDR3 coding sequence is TGCAGCGTTGGGGACAGAGAAGAGACCCAGTACTTC.

This sequence joins TRBV29-1 and TRBJ1-2, with D unresolved. Germline assignment: CDR1 SQVTM and CDR2 ANQGSEA. The CDR3 has 13 residues. The germline V and J ends were trimmed by 4 bases and 0 bases, with 9 bases remaining between them. The CDR3 loop reads CSVASLANYGYTF. The CDR3 DNA follows: TGCAGCGTTGCCAGCCTAGCTAACTATGGCTACACCTTC.

This clonotype was counted a single time. For the CDR3, the DNA is TGTGCCAGCAGTTGGTCAGGGAGGCAGCCCCAGCATTTT. Translated: CASSWSGRQPQHF. This sequence joins TRBV27 and TRBJ1-5; possible D gene TRBD1, 5 bases. The CDR3 contains 13 residues. V was pared by 4 bases and J by 7 bases, with 11 bases between. Germline V CDR1 and CDR2: MNHEY, SMNVEV (reference sequence).

In this sample, this clonotype turned up a few times. V is TRBV12-3 or TRBV12-4 and J is TRBJ1-5; D is unresolved. CDR3 length: 18 amino acids. V gave up 5 bases and J gave up 0 bases, with 20 bases separating them. In DNA, the CDR3 is TGTGCCAGCAGTCCCCAGTCATGGGGAAGATATAGCAATCAGCCCCAGCATTTT. Amino acids: CASSPQSWGRYSNQPQHF.

The J gene is TRBJ1-1, the V gene TRBV9; D is uncertain. This CDR3 spans 16 amino acids. The germline V gene encodes CDR1 SGDLS and CDR2 YYNGEE. V lost 3 bases, J lost 0 bases, and 15 bases lay in between. CDR3 loop: CASSDMDGSMNTEAFF. CDR3 sequence (DNA): TGTGCCAGCAGCGACATGGACGGAAGCATGAACACTGAAGCTTTCTTT.